The T cell receptor beta chain described here comes from a study of blood T cells in healthy people across ages. Study as a whole: Every two T cells gave about one barcoded beta molecule via template switching.

This clonotype has just a few counts. Alongside a J-beta primer mix, a sample-barcoded 5' primer served in a second PCR lasting about 7 to 11 cycles. All cDNA molecules were each tagged by a template-switch adaptor with 12 random nucleotides. TCRdb redid the calling of the 5' RACE reads with MiXCR, one entry per CDR3 protein. Here the sample spans fewer than 2,000,000 distinct CDR3 sequences, about 31% being singletons. The receptor comes from a woman in her twenties or thirties in good health. The sample comprised blood.

The CDR3 DNA is TGCAGTGCTCCGTCCCGACAGGGAGGGAGCTCACCCCTCCACTTT. This encodes CSAPSRQGGSSPLHF. V is TRBV20-1 and J is TRBJ1-6; 7 bases fit TRBD1. This CDR3 contains 15 residues. V was clipped by 5 bases and J by 10 bases; unmatched bases: 14. CDR1 DFQATT and CDR2 SNEGSKA come from the germline V gene (reference sequence).